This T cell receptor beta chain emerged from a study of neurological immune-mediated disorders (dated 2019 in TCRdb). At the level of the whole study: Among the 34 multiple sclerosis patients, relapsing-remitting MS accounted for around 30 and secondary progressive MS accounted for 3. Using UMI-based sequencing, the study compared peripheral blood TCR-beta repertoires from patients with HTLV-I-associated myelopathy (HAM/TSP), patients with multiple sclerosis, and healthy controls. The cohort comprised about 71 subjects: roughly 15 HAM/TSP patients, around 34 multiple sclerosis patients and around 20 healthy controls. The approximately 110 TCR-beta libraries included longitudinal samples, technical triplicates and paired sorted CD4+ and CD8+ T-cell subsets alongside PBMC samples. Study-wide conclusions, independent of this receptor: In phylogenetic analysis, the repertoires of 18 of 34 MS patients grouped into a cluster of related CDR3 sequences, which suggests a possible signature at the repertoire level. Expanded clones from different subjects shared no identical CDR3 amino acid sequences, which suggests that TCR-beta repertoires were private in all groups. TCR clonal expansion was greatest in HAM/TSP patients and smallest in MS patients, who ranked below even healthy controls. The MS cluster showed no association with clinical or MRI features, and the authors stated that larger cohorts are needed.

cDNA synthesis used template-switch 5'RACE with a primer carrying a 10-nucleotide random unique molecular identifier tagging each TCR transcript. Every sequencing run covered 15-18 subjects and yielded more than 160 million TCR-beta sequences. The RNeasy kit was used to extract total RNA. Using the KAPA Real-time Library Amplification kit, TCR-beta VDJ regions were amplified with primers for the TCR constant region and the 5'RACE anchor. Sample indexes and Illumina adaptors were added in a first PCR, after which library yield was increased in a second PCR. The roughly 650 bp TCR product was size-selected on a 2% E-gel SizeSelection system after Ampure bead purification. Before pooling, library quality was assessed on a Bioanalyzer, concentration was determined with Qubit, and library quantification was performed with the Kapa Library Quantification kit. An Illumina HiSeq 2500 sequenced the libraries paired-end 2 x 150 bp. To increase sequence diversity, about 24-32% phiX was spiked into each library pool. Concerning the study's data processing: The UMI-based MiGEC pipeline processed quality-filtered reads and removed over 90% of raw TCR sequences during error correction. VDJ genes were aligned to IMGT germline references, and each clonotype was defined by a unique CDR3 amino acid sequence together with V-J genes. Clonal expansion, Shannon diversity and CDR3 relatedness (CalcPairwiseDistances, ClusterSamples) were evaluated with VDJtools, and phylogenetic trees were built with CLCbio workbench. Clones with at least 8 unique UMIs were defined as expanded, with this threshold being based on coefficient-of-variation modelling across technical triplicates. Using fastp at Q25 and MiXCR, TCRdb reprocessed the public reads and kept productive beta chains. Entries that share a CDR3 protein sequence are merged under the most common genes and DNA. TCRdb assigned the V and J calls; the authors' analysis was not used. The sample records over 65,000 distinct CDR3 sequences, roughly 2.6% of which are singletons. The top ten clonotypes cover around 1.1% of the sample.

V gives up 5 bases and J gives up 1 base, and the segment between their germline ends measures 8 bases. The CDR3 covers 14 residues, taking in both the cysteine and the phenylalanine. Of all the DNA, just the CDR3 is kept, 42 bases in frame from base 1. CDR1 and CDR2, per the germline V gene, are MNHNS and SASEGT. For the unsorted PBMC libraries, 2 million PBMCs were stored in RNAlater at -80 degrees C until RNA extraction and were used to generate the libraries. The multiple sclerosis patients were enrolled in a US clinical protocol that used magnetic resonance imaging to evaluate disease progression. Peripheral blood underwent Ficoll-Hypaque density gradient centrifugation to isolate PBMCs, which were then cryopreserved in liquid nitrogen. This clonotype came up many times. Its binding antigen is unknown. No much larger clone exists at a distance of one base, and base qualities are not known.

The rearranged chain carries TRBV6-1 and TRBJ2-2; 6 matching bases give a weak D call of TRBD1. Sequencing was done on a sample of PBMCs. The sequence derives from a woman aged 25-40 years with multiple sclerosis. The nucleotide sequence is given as TGTGCCAGCAGTCGGGGACAGAACACCGGGGAGCTGTTTTTT. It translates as CASSRGQNTGELFF.